This TCR beta chain was captured in a study of T cells in Graves' hyperthyroidism and ophthalmopathy. RNA transcripts yielded amplified TCR beta CDR3 regions. Carried out on the TCR CDR3, a first-round RT-PCR used the HTBI primer set. TCRdb independently ran MiXCR on the multiplex PCR reads; one entry per CDR3 protein. The repertoire consists of hundreds of thousands of distinct CDR3 sequences, with less than 25% occurring once and the leading ten covering around a third. Germline assignment: CDR1 LGHDT and CDR2 YNNKEL (reference sequence). Trimming removed 5 bases from V and 7 bases from J, with 18 bases in between. This CDR3 region has 15 residues.

Sequenced material: blood. The sequence derives from a man aged 30-40 years with Graves' ophthalmopathy. The V and J genes are TRBV3-1 and TRBJ2-1; D gene uncertain. CDR3 residues: CASSGVGWKGNEQFF. The CDR3 DNA reads TGTGCCAGCAGCGGAGTGGGGTGGAAAGGGAATGAGCAGTTCTTC.